This T cell receptor (beta chain) was recovered during a study of OX40 agonist ivuxolimab in advanced cancers. For context, the study as a whole: Ivuxolimab, which targeted the costimulatory receptor OX40 (CD134), was an agonistic, fully human IgG2 monoclonal antibody. The point of sequencing TCRbeta in the periphery was to test whether ivuxolimab changed TCR sequence diversity and drove clonal T-cell expansion. Of the approximately 50 dose-escalation patients, hepatocellular carcinoma was present in approximately 20, melanoma in roughly 15, renal cell carcinoma in 9 and head and neck cancer in 9. In the dose-escalation cohort, around four fifths of patients were male, and the mean age was about 55 years, with a range of roughly 23 to 85. Partial responses were achieved by three dose-escalation patients, of whom one had hepatocellular carcinoma and two had cutaneous melanoma. Intravenous ivuxolimab was administered to patients every 2 weeks at six dose levels: 0.01, 0.1, 0.3, 1.5, 3 and 10 mg/kg. The monotherapy dose-escalation portion (N of about 57 patients) of the phase I ivuxolimab trial is reported in the paper. Patients were allowed to have had prior anti-PD-1, anti-PD-L1 or anti-CTLA-4 therapy, and around 41% of the dose-escalation patients had previously received checkpoint inhibitors.

Patients with a history of autoimmune disease or receiving systemic immunosuppression were excluded from the trial. Peripheral blood for TCR sequencing was drawn from every dose cohort at baseline, at cycle 4 day 1 and at cycle 7 day 1. Samples came from an open-label, multicenter, first-in-human phase I dose-escalation trial of ivuxolimab. The trial enrolled adults with locally advanced or metastatic head and neck squamous cell, hepatocellular, melanoma or renal cell carcinoma. Before TCR sequencing, CD4+ T cells and CD8+ T cells were sorted from peripheral blood as separate populations. The germline ends are 14 bases apart after V is trimmed by 1 base and J by 6 bases. From the cysteine through the phenylalanine, the CDR3 covers 14 amino acids. The sequence is cut down to CDR3 DNA, 42 bases in frame from base 1. The germline V gene (reference sequence) provides CDR1 SGHNT and CDR2 YYREEE. What the study reported, not specific to this receptor: After ivuxolimab, more expanded clones were found on average in CD8+ T cells than in CD4+ T cells. Partial responders in the 0.1-3.0 mg/kg groups had among the lowest normalized peripheral clonal expansion, especially among CD8+ T cells. The antigen specificity of the peripheral T cells that underwent clonal expansion was not determined. At doses of 0.1 to 3.0 mg/kg, clonal expansion of both CD4+ and CD8+ blood T cells was observed from baseline to week 6. Low levels of normalized T-cell clonal expansion were also seen in some nonresponding patients.

As concerns this clone: Its binding antigen is unknown. Per-base quality was not reported, and no clone a single base away is much larger than it.

To sequence the TCRbeta CDR3 region, genomic DNA was isolated from the sorted cells. The immunoSEQ Assay was used for sequencing of TCRbeta CDR3 regions. TCRdb re-hosts the immuneACCESS table, in-frame sequences only. Its copies lack some clones; in the studies checked, an unresolved V gene accounts for under half of them, and the cause for the rest is not known. The sample table records 20,000 to 30,000 clones; 88% of these occur just once. The top ten constitute about 31% of the sample. Sequenced material: CD4+ or CD8+ T cells sorted from blood, taken in a trial of the OX40 agonist ivuxolimab. The receptor was derived from an adult with an advanced solid tumor such as melanoma, head and neck, liver or kidney cancer. This chain joins TRBV5-4 to TRBJ2-7; the D gene remains uncertain. The CDR3 has the sequence CASSLSTSEREQYF. Read as DNA, the sequence is TGTGCCAGCAGCTTGTCGACGTCGGAGCGCGAGCAGTACTTC.